The 21 T cell receptor beta chains below come from one sample, sequenced in a study of T-cell reconstitution after alpha-beta-depleted transplantation in children (dated by TCRdb to 2016 to 2017). The treatment or condition tag for this specimen amounts to: allogeneic hematopoietic cell transplantation with graft depleted of TCRalphabeta T cells and CD19 B cells. Library method: PCR. Sequencing was carried out with an Illumina HiSeq 2500. TCR library preparation used molecular barcoding, with unique molecular identifiers applied to normalize quantification of the TCRbeta repertoire. TCRdb reprocessed the public reads (quality trimming at Q25 with fastp, clone calling with MiXCR) and kept in-frame beta chains. Rows merge per CDR3 protein into single entries with the most common DNA and genes. Across this sample there are 750,000 to 950,000 distinct CDR3 sequences, with 15% to 20% seen only once. Clones ranked in the top ten supply roughly 4.8% of the sample.

The material was PBMCs, mostly from graft donor cells, obtained 360 days after TCRalphabeta/CD19-depleted stem cell transplant. The receptors were sampled from a male patient aged 10 to 17 who had a stem cell transplant for acute lymphoblastic leukemia, so the T cells may come from the graft donor.

The chain joins TRBV5-1 to TRBJ2-1, with 9 bases matching TRBD2. The V and J ends lost 0 bases and 0 bases, in that order; junction bases with no gene match: 16. This CDR3 comprises 21 residues. Germline CDR1 reads SGHRS; CDR2 reads YFSETQ. CDR3 coding DNA: TGCGCCAGCAGCTTGGTGCCCCCGGGCGGGAGGGCCGTGCTCTCCTACAATGAGCAGTTCTTC. Translated: CASSLVPPGGRAVLSYNEQFF.

The V call is TRBV4-1, the J call TRBJ2-1; D is possibly TRBD1 (5 bases). Trimming removed 3 bases from V and 0 bases from J, with 9 bases in between. Germline V gene sequence: CDR1 MGHRA, CDR2 YSYEKL. This CDR3 is built from 15 residues. As DNA, the CDR3 is TGCGCCAGCAGCCACGGACACCTCTCCTACAATGAGCAGTTCTTC. Amino acid sequence: CASSHGHLSYNEQFF.

The rearrangement uses TRBV3-1 and TRBJ1-4; D gene ambiguous. Trimming removed 8 bases from V and 5 bases from J, with 21 bases in between. The germline V gene has CDR1 LGHDT and CDR2 YNNKEL (reference sequence). The CDR3 is 16 amino acids. CDR3 sequence: CASPLPRAGSNEKLFF. The CDR3 DNA follows: TGTGCCAGCCCCCTCCCTCGAGCAGGATCCAATGAAAAACTGTTTTTT. Full variable domain (remainder filled in from reference TRBV3-1 and TRBJ1-4): DTAVSQTPKYLVTQMGNDKSIKCEQNLGHDTMYWYKQDSKKFLKIMFSYNNKELIINETVPNRFSPKSPDKAHLNLHINSLELGDSAVYFCASPLPRAGSNEKLFFGSGTQLSVL.

The chain uses TRBV4-2 and TRBJ2-3; TRBD2 might be the D (6 bases). V was cut by 0 bases and J by 11 bases, with 15 bases left in between. This CDR3 is built from 14 residues. Germline V CDR1 and CDR2: LGHNA, YNFKEQ. The CDR3 sequence: CASSQDGGTGLQYF. CDR3 nucleotide sequence: TGTGCCAGCAGCCAAGACGGGGGAACAGGCTTGCAGTATTTT.

This chain connects TRBV20-1 to TRBJ2-1; D is perhaps TRBD1 or TRBD2 (5 bases each). The ends were cut back, 5 bases at V and 8 bases at J, with 13 bases in the middle. CDR1 and CDR2 (germline): DFQATT, SNEGSKA (reference sequence). This CDR3 spans 12 amino acids. CDR3: CSAGDAGDEQFF. CDR3 nucleotide sequence: TGCAGTGCTGGGGACGCGGGCGATGAGCAGTTCTTC.

This clonotype appeared a few times. The chain joins TRBV2 to TRBJ1-3; no clear D. V was clipped by 3 bases and J by 4 bases, with 7 bases between them. The CDR3 spans 13 residues. The germline V gene encodes CDR1 SNHLY and CDR2 FYNNEI. The CDR3 reads CASSEHRGNTIYF. The CDR3 DNA reads TGTGCCAGCAGTGAGCACAGAGGAAACACCATATATTTT. Complete variable domain (other parts from reference TRBV2 and TRBJ1-3): EPEVTQTPSHQVTQMGQEVILRCVPISNHLYFYWYRQILGQKVEFLVSFYNNEISEKSEIFDDQFSVERPDGSNFTLKIRSTKLEDSAMYFCASSEHRGNTIYFGEGSWLTVV.

The chain employs TRBV5-4 and TRBJ2-1, with TRBD2 identical over 8 bases. The CDR3 sequence is 15 residues long. Trimming at V came to 0 bases and at J to 10 bases, leaving 9 bases not matched to a gene. The germline gives CDR1 SGHNT, CDR2 YYREEE (reference sequence). The CDR3 nucleotides are TGTGCCAGCAGCTTGGGTTTACCAGCGGGAGACGAGCAGTTCTTC. Translated: CASSLGLPAGDEQFF.

For this clonotype: A junction end diverges from the germline sequence, so it may reflect a read error. V is TRBV2 and J is TRBJ2-1, with 12 nucleotides matching TRBD2. The CDR3 consists of 19 residues. The germline V gene has CDR1 SNHLY and CDR2 FYNNEI. The CDR3 sequence: CTSSSGRTSGKPSYNEQFF. For the CDR3, the DNA is TGTACCAGCAGTTCCGGAAGGACTAGCGGGAAACCCTCCTACAATGAGCAGTTCTTC. Full variable domain (outside the CDR3, taken from reference TRBV2 and TRBJ2-1): EPEVTQTPSHQVTQMGQEVILRCVPISNHLYFYWYRQILGQKVEFLVSFYNNEISEKSEIFDDQFSVERPDGSNFTLKIRSTKLEDSAMYFCTSSSGRTSGKPSYNEQFFGPGTRLTVL.

The chain recombines TRBV27 with TRBJ2-1, with no clear D. Trimming took 3 bases from V and 5 from J, leaving 11 bases between them. This CDR3 contains 14 residues. CDR1 is MNHEY and CDR2 is SMNVEV in the germline V gene (reference sequence). The CDR3 DNA follows: TGTGCCAGCAGTTTGGTGTCTACCCACAATGAGCAGTTCTTC. Protein product: CASSLVSTHNEQFF.

Written as DNA, the CDR3 is TGTGCCAGCTCGCTGCCCCCCTACACAGATACGCAGTATTTT. Translating it yields CASSLPPYTDTQYF. J is TRBJ2-3 and V is TRBV18; D not resolved. Germline CDR1 and CDR2: KGHSH and LQKENI. Trimming removed 6 bases from V and 2 bases from J, with 12 bases in between. The CDR3 contains 14 residues.

The chain is built from TRBV12-3 or TRBV12-4 and TRBJ1-1, with 10 bases fitting TRBD1. The V gene end was trimmed by 7 bases and the J gene end by 4 bases; junction bases not matched to a gene: 12. The CDR3 runs to 16 residues. The DNA for the CDR3 is TGTGCCAGCACCCCAGACAGGGGGCGGTTAAGCACTGAAGCTTTCTTT. This translates into CASTPDRGRLSTEAFF.

This clonotype was seen a handful of times. The gene calls are TRBV5-1 and TRBJ2-7, with unresolved D. The germline CDR1 and CDR2 sequences are SGHRS and YFSETQ. The CDR3 length is 11 residues. The germline V and J ends were trimmed by 5 bases and 5 bases, with 8 bases remaining between them. This CDR3 is CASRFGNEQYF. In DNA, the CDR3 is TGCGCCAGCAGGTTTGGTAACGAGCAGTACTTC. The complete variable domain, with remaining parts taken from reference TRBV5-1 and TRBJ2-7, reads KAGVTQTPRYLIKTRGQQVTLSCSPISGHRSVSWYQQTPGQGLQFLFEYFSETQRNKGNFPGRFSGRQFSNSRSEMNVSTLELGDSALYLCASRFGNEQYFGPGTRLTVT.

The chain employs TRBV14 and TRBJ2-7, with a tentative D call TRBD2 (5 bases). The CDR3 has 17 amino acids. Per germline, CDR1 SGHDN and CDR2 FVKESK. Between the trimmed V and J ends, which lost 2 bases and 3 bases, there was a span of 20 bases. CDR3 loop: CASSQTAPGGFYYEQYF. The DNA of the CDR3 is TGTGCCAGCAGCCAAACCGCCCCCGGCGGGTTTTACTACGAGCAGTACTTC.

The chain links TRBV12-3 or TRBV12-4 to TRBJ2-4, with 9 bases fitting TRBD1. This CDR3 spans 15 amino acids. V was pared by 5 bases and J by 4 bases, with 6 bases of the junction left unmatched. CDR3 nucleotide sequence: TGTGCCAGCAGTCCGTCAGACAGGGGGAAAAACATTCAGTACTTC. This gives the protein CASSPSDRGKNIQYF.

The chain links TRBV20-1 to TRBJ1-2; D gene uncertain. Germline CDR1 is DFQATT and CDR2 is SNEGSKA (reference sequence). The CDR3 has 14 residues. With 1 base removed from V and 4 bases from J, the gap between germline ends came to 13 bases. The CDR3 sequence is CSARGLSGAYGYTF. For the CDR3, the DNA is TGCAGTGCTAGAGGGTTATCAGGAGCCTATGGCTACACCTTC.

This clonotype appeared a few times. The genes are TRBV24-1 and TRBJ1-2; 7 bases map to TRBD1. The trim removed 2 bases at V and 2 bases at J, leaving 1 base unmatched. The CDR3 runs to 14 residues. Germline V gene data show CDR1 as KGHDR and CDR2 as SFDVKD. Here the CDR3 DNA reads TGTGCCACCAGTGATTCGGACAGGAACTATGGCTACACCTTC. It encodes CATSDSDRNYGYTF.

The rearrangement links TRBV12-3 or TRBV12-4 to TRBJ1-1; tentative D call: TRBD1 (6 bases). The CDR3 has 19 residues. V was trimmed by 8 bases and J by 0 bases, leaving 28 bases between them. This CDR3 reads CASCPRRQVMMGMNTEAFF. The CDR3 bases are TGTGCCAGCTGTCCTCGTCGACAGGTGATGATGGGGATGAACACTGAAGCTTTCTTT.

There are a few counts of this clonotype. V and J are TRBV7-3 and TRBJ1-5; no reliable D call. The CDR3 runs to 15 residues. Germline V CDR1 and CDR2: SGHTA, FQGTGA. Between the trimmed V and J ends, which lost 1 base and 4 bases, there was a span of 11 bases. Here the CDR3 reads CASSLNTAGNQPQHF. As DNA, the CDR3 is TGTGCCAGCAGCTTAAATACAGCCGGGAATCAGCCCCAGCATTTT. The variable domain in full, completed from reference TRBV7-3 and TRBJ1-5, reads GAGVSQTPSNKVTEKGKYVELRCDPISGHTALYWYRQSLGQGPEFLIYFQGTGAADDSGLPNDRFFAVRPEGSVSTLKIQRTERGDSAVYLCASSLNTAGNQPQHFGDGTRLSIL.

This clonotype was observed many times. In DNA form, the CDR3 reads TGCAGCATCGGACAGGGTGACACTGAAGCTTTCTTT. It yields the protein CSIGQGDTEAFF. The rearrangement joins TRBV29-1 to TRBJ1-1; 8 bases fit TRBD1. CDR1 is SQVTM, CDR2 ANQGSEA, per germline. J lost 3 bases, V lost 8 bases, and 5 bases had no gene match. This CDR3 has 12 residues.

This rearrangement joins TRBV4-1 to TRBJ2-2; D uncertain. Germline V lookup: CDR1 MGHRA, CDR2 YSYEKL. V lost 4 bases, J lost 4 bases, and 13 bases lay in between. The CDR3 contains 15 residues. CDR3 protein: CASSPPPAITGELFF. The DNA of the CDR3 is TGCGCCAGCAGCCCCCCTCCGGCCATCACCGGGGAGCTGTTTTTT.

The V call is TRBV15, the J call TRBJ2-1; weak D call: TRBD2 (6 bases). V was clipped by 5 bases and J by 4 bases, with 15 bases between them. The V gene's germline CDR1 is LNHNV and CDR2 YYDKDF (reference sequence). The CDR3 is 15 residues long. For the CDR3, the DNA is TGTGCCACCAGCCCCCGGGCAGGGAGGTACAATGAGCAGTTCTTC. It translates to CATSPRAGRYNEQFF.